Each of the 25 T cell receptor beta chains below was sequenced from the same sample in a study of blood T cell repertoires in COVID-19. Sequencing was performed with immunoSEQ multiplex PCR; in TCRdb, only in-frame clones are kept and a portion is missing. The sample includes some 240,000 clones, 84% seen only once; the top ten take 1.4%. Sequenced input: peripheral blood. These receptors all stem from a woman aged 40 to 49 who had recovered from COVID-19.

V usage is TRBV10-3 and J usage is TRBJ2-7; TRBD2 matches 11 bases. This CDR3 has 15 residues. In germline, CDR1 is ENHRY, CDR2 SYGVKD. The V gene end was trimmed by 4 bases and the J gene end by 6 bases; junction bases not matched to a gene: 8. CDR3 bases: TGTGCCATCAGTGCGTCGACTAGCGGGGCCCTCGAGCAGTACTTC. Translation gives CAISASTSGALEQYF.

The chain uses TRBV6-2 or TRBV6-3 and TRBJ1-4, with D perhaps matching TRBD1 (6 bases). V lost 6 bases to trimming and J lost 10 bases, with 21 bases between them. Per germline, CDR1 MNHEY and CDR2 SVGEGT. This CDR3 region has 15 residues. The CDR3 reads CASSKSGTTVRKLFF. The CDR3, as DNA: TGTGCCAGCAGCAAAAGTGGGACAACTGTCCGAAAACTGTTTTTT.

CDR3 sequence reads: CASRPSGVSPLHF. CDR3 in DNA: TGTGCCAGCAGGCCCTCAGGGGTCTCACCCCTCCACTTT. The chain is built from TRBV6-5 and TRBJ1-6; D perhaps matches TRBD1 (6 bases). The CDR3 totals 13 residues. Trimming shortened V by 6 bases and J by 10 bases, and 13 bases separated the two germline ends. Germline assignment: CDR1 MNHEY and CDR2 SVGAGI.

The J gene is TRBJ2-1, the V gene TRBV2, with D possibly TRBD2 on 6 matching bases. This CDR3 spans 16 amino acids. Germline values: CDR1 SNHLY, CDR2 FYNNEI. V was trimmed by 2 bases and J by 9 bases, leaving 20 bases between them. This CDR3 is CASSEPPGRGTSEQFF. CDR3 DNA: TGTGCCAGCAGTGAACCGCCGGGGCGGGGTACCAGTGAGCAGTTCTTC.

This clone was recorded once. This chain uses TRBV29-1 with TRBJ2-7; D possibly corresponds to TRBD1 (5 bases). This CDR3 comprises 11 residues. Germline CDR1 is SQVTM and CDR2 is ANQGSEA. The V end was cut by 6 bases, the J end by 6 bases, with 12 bases between. In DNA, the CDR3 is TGCAGCGTGAGTCAGGGATCCGAGCAGTACTTC. Translating it yields CSVSQGSEQYF.

The genes are TRBV19 and TRBJ1-5, with a tentative D call TRBD1 (5 bases). With 7 bases removed from V and 2 bases from J, the gap between germline ends came to 9 bases. The CDR3 contains 13 residues. Germline V gene data show CDR1 as LNHDA and CDR2 as SQIVND (reference sequence). CDR3 nucleotide sequence: TGTGCCAGTACGGGGGTCGGCAATCAGCCCCAGCATTTT. This codes for CASTGVGNQPQHF.

The chain combines TRBV10-3 with TRBJ2-1, with TRBD1 matching over 7 bases. Germline values: CDR1 ENHRY, CDR2 SYGVKD. This CDR3 has 15 amino acids. The V segment lost 8 bases and the J segment 3 bases; nucleotides outside the gene matches: 10. The CDR3 is CAILKTGAHYNEQFF. For the CDR3, the DNA is TGTGCCATCCTAAAAACAGGGGCCCACTACAATGAGCAGTTCTTC.

The rearrangement joins TRBV18 to TRBJ2-2, with D maybe TRBD1 (5 bases). CDR3 length: 16 amino acids. Germline assignment: CDR1 KGHSH and CDR2 LQKENI. The V end was cut by 3 bases, the J end by 2 bases, with 13 bases between. The DNA of the CDR3 is TGTGCCAGCTCACCTCGGCAGGGAAGTAACACCGGGGAGCTGTTTTTT. Its protein product is CASSPRQGSNTGELFF.

V gene TRBV7-2 combines with J gene TRBJ2-2, with 9 positions matching TRBD2. With 5 bases clipped from V and 8 bases from J, the junction kept 3 bases outside the gene matches. Germline values: CDR1 SGHTA, CDR2 FQGNSA. The CDR3 loop spans 13 amino acids. CDR3 residues: CASSQGLAGELFF. The CDR3 DNA reads TGTGCCAGCAGCCAAGGACTAGCGGGGGAGCTGTTTTTT.

This clone was observed a few times. The V and J genes are TRBV5-4 and TRBJ1-1; TRBD1 agrees at 7 bases. The V and J ends lost 4 bases and 2 bases, in that order; junction bases with no gene match: 5. The CDR3 length is 14 residues. CDR1 and CDR2 from the germline V gene are SGHNT and YYREEE (reference sequence). The CDR3 sequence is CASSTWTGNTEAFF. The CDR3 DNA is TGTGCCAGCAGCACTTGGACAGGAAACACTGAAGCTTTCTTT.

J is TRBJ2-7 and V is TRBV5-1; the match to TRBD2 covers 13 bases. V shed 0 bases and J 9 bases; nucleotides not matched to a gene: 15. Germline V lookup: CDR1 SGHRS, CDR2 YFSETQ. The CDR3 runs 18 residues. CDR3 protein: CASSLVGRTSGGPTTQYF. For the CDR3, the DNA is TGCGCCAGCAGCTTGGTTGGGAGGACTAGCGGGGGACCTACGACGCAGTACTTC.

The chain is built from TRBV2 and TRBJ2-7; 11 positions match TRBD1. V gave up 6 bases and J gave up 2 bases; unmatched junction bases: 6. The CDR3 has 15 residues. Germline assignment: CDR1 SNHLY and CDR2 FYNNEI. CDR3 sequence (DNA): TGTGCCAGCAGAGAGGGACAGGGGGGGCCCTACGAGCAGTACTTC. It is translated as CASREGQGGPYEQYF.

The chain uses TRBV15 and TRBJ1-2, with TRBD1 matching over 9 bases. Germline trimming cut 0 bases from V and 8 bases from J; bases unmatched to any gene: 10. Germline CDR1 is LNHNV and CDR2 is YYDKDF (reference sequence). The CDR3 has 16 residues. The CDR3 sequence is CATSRDPFGTGLGYTF. In DNA, the CDR3 is TGTGCCACCAGCAGAGATCCATTTGGGACAGGGCTGGGCTACACCTTC. Supplemented by reference TRBV15 and TRBJ1-2, the full variable domain reads DAMVIQNPRYQVTQFGKPVTLSCSQTLNHNVMYWYQQKSSQAPKLLFHYYDKDFNNEADTPDNFQSRRPNTSFCFLDIRSPGLGDTAMYLCATSRDPFGTGLGYTFGSGTRLTVV.

J is TRBJ1-2 and V is TRBV12-3 or TRBV12-4; 7 positions agree with TRBD1. The CDR3 length is 12 residues. Unmatched junction bases numbered 9, after V lost 3 bases and J lost 14 bases. CDR3: CASSLIRGFFTF. CDR3 DNA: TGTGCCAGCAGTTTGATCAGGGGGTTCTTTACCTTC.

The J gene is TRBJ2-3, the V gene TRBV6-5; TRBD2 aligns across 8 bases. Germline trimming cut 2 bases from V and 5 bases from J; bases unmatched to any gene: 6. CDR1 is MNHEY and CDR2 is SVGAGI in the germline V gene. CDR3 length: 15 residues. The CDR3, as DNA: TGTGCCAGCAGTTACGGGCTAGCGGGTCTAGATACGCAGTATTTT. Translation gives CASSYGLAGLDTQYF.

V gene TRBV3-1 (or the pseudogene TRBV3-2) combines with J gene TRBJ1-2, with 9 bases matching TRBD1. J was trimmed by 2 bases and V by 4 bases; bases with no gene match: 5. CDR3 length: 15 amino acids. Germline-derived CDR1 and CDR2 are LGHDT and YNNKEL (reference sequence). The CDR3 region has the DNA TGTGCCAGCAGCCCGGGACAGGGTTGGAACTATGGCTACACCTTC. Its translation: CASSPGQGWNYGYTF.

The chain is built from TRBV14 and TRBJ2-1; 9 positions agree with TRBD2. CDR3 length equals 18 residues. Unmatched junction bases numbered 10, after V lost 0 bases and J lost 4 bases. In germline, CDR1 is SGHDN, CDR2 FVKESK. The CDR3 region is CASSQDISGGYVYNEQFF. The CDR3 DNA reads as TGTGCCAGCAGCCAAGATATAAGCGGGGGGTACGTTTACAATGAGCAGTTCTTC.

The rearrangement uses TRBV5-6 and TRBJ2-7; a weak D match, TRBD2 (5 bases). Germline assignment: CDR1 SGHDT and CDR2 YYEEEE. V gave up 5 bases and J gave up 10 bases, with 19 bases separating them. The CDR3 sequence is 13 residues long. CDR3 residues: CASSSQWTGNQYF. The DNA for the CDR3 is TGTGCCAGCAGTTCCCAGTGGACGGGAAATCAGTACTTC.

The genes are TRBV7-2 and TRBJ1-4; D gene unclear. Germline CDR1 is SGHTA and CDR2 is FQGNSA. The CDR3 runs to 13 residues. The V end was cut by 7 bases, the J end by 3 bases, with 9 bases between. CDR3 in amino acids: CASTPHPNEKLFF. The CDR3 region has the DNA TGTGCCAGCACCCCCCATCCTAATGAAAAACTGTTTTTT.

J is TRBJ2-5 and V is TRBV11-2, with a tentative D call TRBD2 (5 bases). In germline, CDR1 is SGHAT, CDR2 FQNNGV. CDR3 size: 15 residues. V was shortened by 3 bases and J by 4 bases, with 15 bases between the two germline ends. The CDR3 coding sequence is TGTGCCAGCAGCTTGGCGGAGGTTATTTTAGAGACCCAGTACTTC. As protein: CASSLAEVILETQYF. Complete variable domain (other parts from reference TRBV11-2 and TRBJ2-5): EAGVAQSPRYKIIEKRQSVAFWCNPISGHATLYWYQQILGQGPKLLIQFQNNGVVDDSQLPKDRFSAERLKGVDSTLKIQPAKLEDSAVYLCASSLAEVILETQYFGPGTRLLVL.

The rearrangement links TRBV11-3 to TRBJ2-3; 12 nucleotides agree with TRBD2. This CDR3 has 15 amino acids. J gave up 5 bases and V 2 bases, and 2 bases lay outside the gene matches. From germline, CDR1 is SGHNT and CDR2 YENEEA. CDR3 amino acids: CASSLWGLAGDTQYF. In DNA form, the CDR3 reads TGTGCCAGCAGCTTATGGGGACTAGCGGGAGATACGCAGTATTTT. Based on the CDR3 plus reference TRBV11-3 and TRBJ2-3, the full variable domain is EAGVVQSPRYKIIEKKQPVAFWCNPISGHNTLYWYLQNLGQGPELLIRYENEEAVDDSQLPKDRFSAERLKGVDSTLKIQPAELGDSAVYLCASSLWGLAGDTQYFGPGTRLTVL.

The chain joins TRBV10-3 to TRBJ2-1; 9 nucleotides agree with TRBD2. CDR3 length equals 16 residues. Germline V lookup: CDR1 ENHRY, CDR2 SYGVKD. V dropped 3 bases and J dropped 4; count of bases not matched to a gene: 7. The CDR3 loop is CAISESTSGKYNEQFF. CDR3 DNA sequence: TGTGCCATCAGTGAATCGACTAGCGGAAAGTACAATGAGCAGTTCTTC.

The gene calls are TRBV5-1 and TRBJ2-1; 8 positions agree with TRBD1. The length of the CDR3 is 15 residues. Per germline, CDR1 SGHRS and CDR2 YFSETQ. The V and J ends lost 4 bases and 7 bases, in that order; junction bases with no gene match: 10. The CDR3 region is CASSPRGPRINEQFF. In DNA, the CDR3 is TGCGCCAGCAGCCCCAGGGGGCCGAGAATTAATGAGCAGTTCTTC. The full variable domain, in which reference TRBV5-1 and TRBJ2-1 provide the parts outside the CDR3, is KAGVTQTPRYLIKTRGQQVTLSCSPISGHRSVSWYQQTPGQGLQFLFEYFSETQRNKGNFPGRFSGRQFSNSRSEMNVSTLELGDSALYLCASSPRGPRINEQFFGPGTRLTVL.

V gene TRBV2 combines with J gene TRBJ1-1, with a possible D match to TRBD1 (6 bases). V lost 4 bases and J lost 8, with 8 bases in between. The CDR3 sequence is 11 residues long. CDR1 is SNHLY, CDR2 FYNNEI, per germline. The CDR3 DNA is TGTGCCAGCAGTGCTGACAGGGAAGCTTTCTTT. Amino acids: CASSADREAFF.

The rearrangement uses TRBV27 and TRBJ1-4; TRBD1 aligns across 9 bases. The CDR3 contains 20 residues. V lost 0 bases, J lost 8 bases, and 19 bases stayed unmatched. Looked up from germline, CDR1 is MNHEY and CDR2 is SMNVEV (reference sequence). This chain's CDR3 is CASSLSFNRPGTGLEEKLFF. The CDR3 DNA follows: TGTGCCAGCAGTTTATCATTCAACCGTCCCGGGACAGGGTTGGAAGAAAAACTGTTTTTT.